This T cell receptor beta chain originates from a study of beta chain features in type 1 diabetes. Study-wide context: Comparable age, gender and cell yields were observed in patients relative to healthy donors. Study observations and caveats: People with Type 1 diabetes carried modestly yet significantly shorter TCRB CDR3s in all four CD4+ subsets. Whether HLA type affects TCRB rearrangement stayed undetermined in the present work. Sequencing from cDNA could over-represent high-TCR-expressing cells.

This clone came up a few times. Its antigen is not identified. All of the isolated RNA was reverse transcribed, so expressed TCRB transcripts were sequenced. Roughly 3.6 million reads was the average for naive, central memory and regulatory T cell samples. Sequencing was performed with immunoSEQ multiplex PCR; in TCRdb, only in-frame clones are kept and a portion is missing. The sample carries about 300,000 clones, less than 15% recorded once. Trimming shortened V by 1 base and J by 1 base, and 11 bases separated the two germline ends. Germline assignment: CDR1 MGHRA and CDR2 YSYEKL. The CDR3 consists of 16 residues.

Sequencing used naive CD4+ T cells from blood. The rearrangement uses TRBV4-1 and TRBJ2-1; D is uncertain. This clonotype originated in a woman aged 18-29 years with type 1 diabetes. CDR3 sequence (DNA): TGCGCCAGCAGCCAAGTCTCTGGCGGTTCCTACAATGAGCAGTTCTTC. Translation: CASSQVSGGSYNEQFF.